The T cell receptor (beta chain) under discussion was sequenced for a study of shared clonotypes between healthy human individuals. In the study overall: Per donor, CD8 memory used one plate, CD8 naive used two, CD4 memory used three and CD4 naive used three.

Every contributor of samples was a Caucasian grown-up residing in Nashville, Tennessee. Study observations and caveats: Rarefaction showed sorted-subset sequencing was incomplete despite large depth.

This clone was found once. Its matching antigen is unknown. The method was immunoSEQ multiplex PCR; TCRdb's version includes in-frame clones alone and lacks a portion of them. Of about 1 million clones detected, around 78% appear once; the ten largest clones hold under 0.6%. V lost 5 bases and J lost 12; bases outside the gene matches: 9. The V gene's germline CDR1 is MDHEN and CDR2 SYDVKM. The CDR3 spans 14 residues. This sequence originates from a man between 18 and 35 years old in good health. Some clones in this sample may be carry-over from other donors' samples. The specimen sequenced was memory CD4+ T cells from PBMCs. Subset given: CD45RA-negative fraction. This rearrangement joins TRBV28 to TRBJ1-4; 10 nucleotides match TRBD1. The CDR3: CASSVARQGAELFF. The CDR3, as DNA: TGTGCCAGCAGTGTGGCCAGACAGGGGGCCGAACTGTTTTTT.